The next 21 T cell receptor beta chains were all read from a single sample in a study of cytotoxic CD8 clonotypes in ibrutinib-treated CLL. The protocol was immunoSEQ multiplex PCR, while the TCRdb copy is restricted to in-frame clones and leaves out a portion. The top ten hold around 5.8% of the sample, which has over 65,000 clones, about 63% seen once. The sequenced sample was PBMCs, obtained after 12 months of ibrutinib treatment. These receptors originate from a human donor with chronic lymphocytic leukemia.

This chain uses TRBV7-8 with TRBJ2-5; no clear D gene. Germline lookup yields CDR1 SGHVS and CDR2 FQNEAQ. The CDR3 has 17 residues. The V and J ends lost 5 bases and 3 bases respectively, with 22 bases between them. CDR3 DNA: TGTGCCAGCAGCACTGTAGTCCCGGGCCGTCGAAAAGAGACCCAGTACTTC. The encoded protein is CASSTVVPGRRKETQYF.

This clone showed up just a few times. The CDR3 region is CASSLEGSEQYF. In DNA form, the CDR3 reads TGCGCCAGCAGCTTGGAGGGGAGCGAGCAGTACTTC. This rearrangement joins TRBV5-1 to TRBJ2-7, with D possibly called TRBD1 or TRBD2 (5 bases each). CDR1 and CDR2 from the germline V gene are SGHRS and YFSETQ. The V end lost 0 bases, the J end lost 6 bases, and 7 bases lay between the germline ends. The CDR3 runs to 12 residues.

The V gene is TRBV11-2, the J gene TRBJ1-5, with D uncertain. The CDR3 consists of 14 residues. Trimming stripped 1 base from V and 1 base from J, with 5 bases between. Germline CDR1 and CDR2: SGHAT and FQNNGV. Written as DNA, the CDR3 is TGTGCCAGCAGCTTAGGGGTCAGCAATCAGCCCCAGCATTTT. It encodes CASSLGVSNQPQHF.

The rearrangement links TRBV5-1 to TRBJ2-1, with TRBD2 matching 11 bases. This CDR3 has 15 amino acids. Germline V gene sequence: CDR1 SGHRS, CDR2 YFSETQ. J gave up 12 bases and V 4 bases, and 12 bases lay outside the gene matches. The CDR3 region is CASSPELAGVRGQFF. CDR3 DNA sequence: TGCGCCAGCAGCCCGGAACTAGCGGGGGTCAGGGGGCAGTTCTTC.

The chain combines TRBV5-3 with TRBJ1-4; D unresolved. TRBV5-3 is annotated as an ORF whose role is uncertain. The CDR3 has 8 amino acids. Deletions cut 10 bases from V and 15 bases from J, with 10 bases between. The CDR3 nucleotides are TGTGCCGCTCCCGTCTTGTTTTTT. Translation: CAAPVLFF.

The J gene is TRBJ2-5, the V gene TRBV27; D is undetermined. The ends were cut back, 4 bases at V and 5 bases at J, with 11 bases in the middle. The CDR3 length is 13 residues. Germline V CDR1 and CDR2: MNHEY, SMNVEV (reference sequence). The CDR3 nucleotides are TGTGCCAGCAGTTCAGTGGCTTGGGAGACCCAGTACTTC. Protein: CASSSVAWETQYF.

This clone has a single count. This rearrangement joins TRBV5-1 to TRBJ2-4, with D perhaps being TRBD1 or TRBD2 (5 bases each). V dropped 0 bases and J dropped 0 bases, with 7 bases sitting between them. Germline V gene data show CDR1 as SGHRS and CDR2 as YFSETQ. The CDR3 is made up of 15 amino acids. CDR3 residues: CASSLGGTAKNIQYF. The CDR3 DNA is TGCGCCAGCAGCTTGGGAGGGACAGCCAAAAACATTCAGTACTTC.

This chain connects TRBV11-2 to TRBJ1-6; tentative D call: TRBD1 (5 bases). V was trimmed by 4 bases and J by 10 bases, leaving 11 bases between them. The CDR3 is 13 residues long. Germline values: CDR1 SGHAT, CDR2 FQNNGV. CDR3 DNA: TGTGCCAGCAGCTCCAGGGTGGGCTCACCCCTCCACTTT. Amino acids: CASSSRVGSPLHF.

V gene TRBV7-2 combines with J gene TRBJ2-2; TRBD1 agrees at 9 bases. CDR1 is SGHTA and CDR2 is FQGNSA in the germline V gene. V lost 3 bases and J lost 6; bases outside the gene matches: 5. The CDR3 is 15 residues long. The CDR3 DNA follows: TGTGCCAGCAGCTTGACAGGGGGGCTCGCCGGGGAGCTGTTTTTT. It codes for CASSLTGGLAGELFF. Filled out from reference TRBV7-2 and TRBJ2-2, the complete variable domain reads GAGVSQSPSNKVTEKGKDVELRCDPISGHTALYWYRQSLGQGLEFLIYFQGNSAPDKSGLPSDRFSAERTGGSVSTLTIQRTQQEDSAVYLCASSLTGGLAGELFFGEGSRLTVL.

This chain joins TRBV18 and TRBJ2-5; D call uncertain. This CDR3 has 13 amino acids. CDR1 is KGHSH and CDR2 is LQKENI in the germline V gene. Trimming shortened V by 6 bases and J by 1 base, and 9 bases separated the two germline ends. CDR3 bases: TGTGCCAGCTCGCCTAGTCCCCAAGAGACCCAGTACTTC. Its protein product is CASSPSPQETQYF.

This clone came up once. V usage is TRBV7-2 and J usage is TRBJ1-6; the D is unclear. CDR1 SGHTA and CDR2 FQGNSA come from the germline V gene. V shed 2 bases and J shed 13 bases, with 6 bases lying between them. CDR3 size: 11 residues. This chain's CDR3 is CASSLNSPLHF. The CDR3, as DNA: TGTGCCAGCAGCTTAAACTCCCCCCTCCACTTT.

The chain links TRBV2 to TRBJ1-1, with D possibly TRBD1 on 6 matching bases. Trimming removed 8 bases from V and 5 bases from J, with 18 bases in between. The CDR3 extends over 14 amino acids. In germline, CDR1 is SNHLY, CDR2 FYNNEI. The CDR3 loop reads CASSWGGAGTEAFF. The CDR3 DNA sequence: TGTGCCAGCTCGTGGGGGGGCGCGGGGACTGAAGCTTTCTTT.

Written as DNA, the CDR3 is TGCGCCAGCAGCTTGGTTCCGGGGGCTCAAGAGACCCAGTACTTC. Its protein is CASSLVPGAQETQYF. The chain links TRBV5-1 to TRBJ2-5; D may correspond to TRBD1 or TRBD2 (6 bases each). With 0 bases removed from V and 2 bases from J, the gap between germline ends came to 11 bases. Germline CDR1 SGHRS, CDR2 YFSETQ. CDR3 length equals 15 residues.

The chain combines TRBV6-5 with TRBJ2-7, with 8 bases identical to TRBD1. The germline V gene has CDR1 MNHEY and CDR2 SVGAGI. V gave up 6 bases and J gave up 1 base; unmatched junction bases: 8. The CDR3 consists of 15 residues. The chain's CDR3 is CASSPTGARSYEQYF. The CDR3 DNA follows: TGTGCCAGCAGCCCGACAGGGGCCAGATCCTACGAGCAGTACTTC.

The chain is built from TRBV10-3 and TRBJ2-5; 9 bases are a match to TRBD1. J lost 3 bases, V lost 6 bases, and 17 bases had no gene match. This CDR3 has 18 residues. Germline CDR1 ENHRY, CDR2 SYGVKD. The CDR3 region has the DNA TGTGCCATCAGAAGACAGGGGGGGGAACCTACCTCGAAAGAGACCCAGTACTTC. It is translated as CAIRRQGGEPTSKETQYF.

The chain couples TRBV19 to TRBJ1-5, with 7 bases identical to TRBD1. The CDR3 covers 15 residues. CDR1 and CDR2 (germline): LNHDA, SQIVND (reference sequence). Trimming at V came to 7 bases and at J to 7 bases, leaving 13 bases not matched to a gene. The CDR3 spells CASTPIDRAGQPQHF. The DNA of the CDR3 is TGTGCCAGTACTCCGATTGACAGGGCAGGGCAGCCCCAGCATTTT.

The rearrangement joins TRBV19 to TRBJ1-4; 7 nucleotides line up with TRBD1. CDR3 size: 15 residues. CDR1 is LNHDA, CDR2 SQIVND, per germline (reference sequence). Losses at the gene ends were 5 bases for V and 7 bases for J; bases not matched to a gene: 10. Here the CDR3 reads CASSASTGWGEKLFF. In nucleotides, the CDR3 is TGTGCCAGTAGTGCCTCGACAGGGTGGGGTGAAAAACTGTTTTTT. The full variable domain, with the rest looked up from reference TRBV19 and TRBJ1-4, is DGGITQSPKYLFRKEGQNVTLSCEQNLNHDAMYWYRQDPGQGLRLIYYSQIVNDFQKGDIAEGYSVSREKKESFPLTVTSAQKNPTAFYLCASSASTGWGEKLFFGSGTQLSVL.

The sample holds one count of this clone. J is TRBJ2-1 and V is TRBV9, with 7 bases identical to TRBD1. Germline-derived CDR1 and CDR2 are SGDLS and YYNGEE. This CDR3 region has 16 residues. The V and J ends lost 3 bases and 6 bases, in that order; junction bases with no gene match: 12. The CDR3: CASSGNRDRQSNEQFF. The DNA for the CDR3 is TGTGCCAGCAGCGGGAACCGGGACAGACAATCCAATGAGCAGTTCTTC.

The chain combines TRBV7-2 with TRBJ2-3; 7 bases align to TRBD1. The trim removed 3 bases at V and 1 base at J, leaving 1 base unmatched. CDR1 SGHTA and CDR2 FQGNSA come from the germline V gene. This CDR3 has 14 residues. The CDR3 region is CASSFGQGTDTQYF. The CDR3 DNA reads as TGTGCCAGCAGCTTCGGACAGGGCACAGATACGCAGTATTTT. The complete variable domain, with remaining parts taken from reference TRBV7-2 and TRBJ2-3, reads GAGVSQSPSNKVTEKGKDVELRCDPISGHTALYWYRQSLGQGLEFLIYFQGNSAPDKSGLPSDRFSAERTGGSVSTLTIQRTQQEDSAVYLCASSFGQGTDTQYFGPGTRLTVL.

This clone was picked up a small number of times. The V gene is TRBV2, the J gene TRBJ2-2, with D hard to call. The V end was cut by 6 bases, the J end by 4 bases, with 15 bases between. Germline V gene data show CDR1 as SNHLY and CDR2 as FYNNEI. The CDR3 length is 15 residues. DNA for the CDR3: TGTGCCAGCAGGGCGCGGAGTTGGAGCACCGGGGAGCTGTTTTTT. This codes for CASRARSWSTGELFF.

This clone was observed a few times. The CDR3 protein is CASSIRGEETQYF. The CDR3 DNA reads as TGTGCCAGTAGTATAAGAGGGGAAGAGACCCAGTACTTC. V gene TRBV19 combines with J gene TRBJ2-5; perhaps D is TRBD1 or TRBD2 (5 bases each). CDR1 is LNHDA and CDR2 is SQIVND in the germline V gene (reference sequence). CDR3 length: 13 residues. Trimming shortened V by 2 bases and J by 3 bases, and 7 bases separated the two germline ends.